This TCR beta chain was documented in a study of cytomegalovirus exposure and HLA in healthy donors. Broader study findings: Listed as cytomegalovirus-associated were over 150 TCR beta chains.

This CDR3 contains 13 residues. The V and J ends lost 5 bases and 5 bases respectively, with 12 bases between them. Germline CDR1 and CDR2: WSHSY and SAAADI. Healthy bone marrow donors made up the cohort. As concerns this clone: Its antigen is unidentified.

The study ran its PCR with 60 Vbeta and 13 Jbeta primers. Using immunoSEQ multiplex PCR, the repertoire was profiled, and TCRdb retains in-frame clones only, with some absent. This sample has fewer than 25,000 clones, with approximately 80% found just once. The sequencing sample was made of PBMCs. The TCR sequence derives from a man in his 60s in good health and CMV-seronegative. This sequence joins TRBV10-2 and TRBJ2-5; D uncertain. CDR3 in DNA: TGCGCCAGCAGTCTGCCAACCTACGAGACCCAGTACTTC. This sequence encodes CASSLPTYETQYF.